This TCR beta chain was identified during a study of blood T cells in healthy people across ages. Whole-study results and caveats: Across samples, TCR beta diversity tracked strongly with naive T cell percentage.

Using a J-beta primer mix together with a sample-barcoded 5' primer, a second PCR was run for about 6 to 12 cycles. With 12 random nucleotides, a template-switch adaptor tagged each individual cDNA molecule. TCRdb re-called the 5' RACE reads with MiXCR, one entry per CDR3 protein. The sample shows nearly 1 million distinct CDR3 sequences, approximately 50% of them seen only once. This CDR3 has 15 residues. Germline CDR1 reads SGHRS; CDR2 reads YFSETQ. V trimming: 4 bases; J trimming: 7 bases; junction bases outside the gene matches: 13. Regarding this clonotype: Its antigen is unknown.

Each donor's blood draw was 8.5 to 10 milliliters of peripheral blood. The sequence derives from an older woman in good health. The chain is built from TRBV5-1 and TRBJ2-7; 8 bases are shared with TRBD1. Sequenced input: blood. CDR3 bases: TGCGCCAGCAGCCCCGGACAGGGACCCGTGGGTGAGCAGTACTTC. Its protein is CASSPGQGPVGEQYF.